The 31 T cell receptor beta chains below come from one sample, sequenced in a study of T cell repertoires in cytomegalovirus infection. TCRdb processed the reads anew with MiXCR; each CDR3 protein has one entry. The profile shows roughly 230,000 distinct CDR3 sequences, about 18% of them singletons. Sample: CD8+ T cells from PBMCs. Receptors were obtained from a human donor in good health (CMV status not recorded). Some clones in this sample may be carry-over from other donors' samples.

This clonotype was seen more than once but under ten times. This chain joins TRBV6-1 and TRBJ1-4; the D is unclear. The V end was cut by 7 bases, the J end by 8 bases, with 8 bases between. The CDR3 runs 11 residues. Germline values: CDR1 MNHNS, CDR2 SASEGT. As DNA, the CDR3 is TGTGCCAGCAACTGGGCGGAAAAACTGTTTTTT. This translates into CASNWAEKLFF.

The rearrangement uses TRBV20-1 and TRBJ2-7, with 8 bases fitting TRBD2. V trimming: 2 bases; J trimming: 1 base; junction bases outside the gene matches: 1. The CDR3 contains 13 residues. Germline assignment: CDR1 DFQATT and CDR2 SNEGSKA (reference sequence). CDR3 sequence (DNA): TGCAGTGCTAGAAAGCGGGGGTCCTACGAGCAGTACTTC. The encoded protein is CSARKRGSYEQYF.

This clonotype was observed many times. This chain joins TRBV12-3 or TRBV12-4 and TRBJ1-1; D perhaps matches TRBD1 (5 bases). This CDR3 is built from 14 residues. Trimming shortened V by 3 bases and J by 3 bases, and 11 bases separated the two germline ends. The CDR3 DNA sequence: TGTGCCAGCAGTTTGGATGGGGCGGACACTGAAGCTTTCTTT. It codes for CASSLDGADTEAFF.

This clonotype was counted many times. This chain uses TRBV7-9 with TRBJ1-1; 7 bases match TRBD1. Germline loops: CDR1 SEHNR, CDR2 FQNEAQ (reference sequence). J lost 1 base, V lost 6 bases, and 8 bases had no gene match. This CDR3 contains 15 residues. CDR3 in DNA: TGTGCCAGCAGGAGCCCCGGGACAGAGAACACTGAAGCTTTCTTT. The encoded protein is CASRSPGTENTEAFF.

The CDR3 sequence: CASSWGASYTEAFF. In DNA, the CDR3 is TGTGCCAGCAGTTGGGGGGCCTCCTACACTGAAGCTTTCTTT. The rearrangement uses TRBV12-3 or TRBV12-4 and TRBJ1-1; TRBD1 is a possible D gene (6 bases). Trimming cost V 4 bases and J 3 bases, with 12 bases left between them. The CDR3 loop spans 14 amino acids.

This chain uses TRBV12-3 or TRBV12-4 with TRBJ2-1, with D perhaps TRBD1 or TRBD2 (5 bases each). This CDR3 has 11 amino acids. Trimming took off 4 bases at V and 12 bases at J, with 10 bases between the two ends. CDR3 DNA sequence: TGTGCCAGCAGTTGGGACCGGGGGCAGTTCTTC. This gives the protein CASSWDRGQFF.

This clonotype has a count of ten or more. V usage is TRBV19 and J usage is TRBJ2-1; maybe TRBD2 (6 bases). CDR3 length equals 14 residues. Per the germline V gene, CDR1 is LNHDA and CDR2 is SQIVND (reference sequence). The V gene lost 8 bases and the J gene lost 3 bases, with 14 bases spanning the gap. The CDR3 nucleotides read TGTGCCAGTGCTACCGGGACTGTCTACAATGAGCAGTTCTTC. It is translated as CASATGTVYNEQFF.

This clonotype was seen repeatedly, ten times or more. The chain couples TRBV14 to TRBJ2-1; TRBD2 matches 13 bases. The CDR3 contains 15 residues. From germline, CDR1 is SGHDN and CDR2 FVKESK. V was pared by 4 bases and J by 3 bases, with 0 bases of the junction left unmatched. In DNA, the CDR3 is TGTGCCAGCAGCCGGACTAGCGGGAGCTACAATGAGCAGTTCTTC. This encodes CASSRTSGSYNEQFF. The whole variable domain, filled in from reference TRBV14 and TRBJ2-1, reads EAGVTQFPSHSVIEKGQTVTLRCDPISGHDNLYWYRRVMGKEIKFLLHFVKESKQDESGMPNNRFLAERTGGTYSTLKVQPAELEDSGVYFCASSRTSGSYNEQFFGPGTRLTVL.

The table lists this clonotype with many counts. V gene TRBV28 combines with J gene TRBJ2-2; D unresolved. V dropped 1 base and J dropped 4 bases, with 10 bases sitting between them. This CDR3 comprises 15 residues. Germline lookup yields CDR1 MDHEN and CDR2 SYDVKM. The CDR3 bases are TGTGCCAGCAGTTTATCGGCCACCTCCACCGGGGAGCTGTTTTTT. Translating it yields CASSLSATSTGELFF.

This rearrangement joins TRBV30 to TRBJ1-4; D uncertain. The CDR3 consists of 15 residues. Germline CDR1 reads GTSNPN; CDR2 reads SVGIG (reference sequence). Trimming pared 0 bases from V and 0 bases from J, leaving 8 bases between. The CDR3 DNA reads TGTGCCTGGAGTGTCAAGCCAGCAACTAATGAAAAACTGTTTTTT. The encoded protein is CAWSVKPATNEKLFF.

There are many counts of this clonotype. The genes are TRBV7-9 and TRBJ1-1; D is unresolved. This CDR3 spans 14 amino acids. Germline V gives CDR1 SEHNR, CDR2 FQNEAQ (reference sequence). Trimming pared 1 base from V and 1 base from J, leaving 7 bases between. CDR3 nucleotide sequence: TGTGCCAGCAGCTTAGTCGCGGGGAACACTGAAGCTTTCTTT. Amino acids: CASSLVAGNTEAFF. Complete variable domain (other parts from reference TRBV7-9 and TRBJ1-1): DTGVSQNPRHKITKRGQNVTFRCDPISEHNRLYWYRQTLGQGPEFLTYFQNEAQLEKSRLLSDRFSAERPKGSFSTLEIQRTEQGDSAMYLCASSLVAGNTEAFFGQGTRLTVV.

This clonotype occurred a few times. This chain joins TRBV29-1 and TRBJ1-5, with 10 bases identical to TRBD1. Germline V gene sequence: CDR1 SQVTM, CDR2 ANQGSEA. The V and J ends lost 7 bases and 6 bases, in that order; junction bases with no gene match: 6. CDR3 length: 13 residues. The DNA of the CDR3 is TGCAGCGCTGGGACAGGGGAAAGTCAGCCCCAGCATTTT. Translated: CSAGTGESQPQHF.

The chain employs TRBV25-1 and TRBJ2-2; D possibly corresponds to TRBD1 (5 bases). With 5 bases removed from V and 2 bases from J, the gap between germline ends came to 6 bases. CDR3 length: 13 amino acids. Germline values: CDR1 MGHDK, CDR2 SYGVNS. The CDR3 region is CASSRGNTGELFF. CDR3 bases: TGTGCCAGCAGTAGGGGAAACACCGGGGAGCTGTTTTTT.

There are many counts of this clonotype. This rearrangement joins TRBV12-3 or TRBV12-4 to TRBJ2-7; D might be TRBD2 (5 bases). V shed 1 base and J shed 2 bases, with 9 bases lying between them. The CDR3 has 14 residues. The CDR3 reads CASSLGGSPYEQYF. CDR3 DNA sequence: TGTGCCAGCAGTTTAGGCGGGTCCCCCTACGAGCAGTACTTC.

The chain uses TRBV5-6 and TRBJ2-7; 7 bases fit TRBD1. The CDR3 is 18 residues long. Germline assignment: CDR1 SGHDT and CDR2 YYEEEE. V lost 0 bases, J lost 1 base, and 13 bases stayed unmatched. The CDR3 protein is CASSLDPGGSIFSYEQYF. The CDR3, as DNA: TGTGCCAGCAGCTTGGATCCAGGGGGATCGATCTTTTCCTACGAGCAGTACTTC.

In this sample, this clonotype turned up many times. V and J are TRBV28 and TRBJ1-1; D not resolved. The germline CDR1 and CDR2 sequences are MDHEN and SYDVKM. V was trimmed by 5 bases and J by 0 bases, leaving 10 bases between them. This CDR3 is built from 14 residues. CDR3 sequence reads: CASSPPGMNTEAFF. CDR3 DNA: TGTGCCAGCAGTCCCCCGGGCATGAACACTGAAGCTTTCTTT.

The rearrangement uses TRBV20-1 and TRBJ1-1; D is unresolved. CDR3 length: 11 amino acids. Germline-derived CDR1 and CDR2 are DFQATT and SNEGSKA (reference sequence). Trimming stripped 6 bases from V and 5 bases from J, with 10 bases between. The CDR3 nucleotides read TGCAGTGCCGCCACCTATACTGAAGCTTTCTTT. It encodes CSAATYTEAFF.

A few counts support this clonotype. The chain carries TRBV28 and TRBJ1-2, with TRBD1 matching over 10 bases. Trimming took 5 bases from V and 10 from J; bases not matched to a gene: 13. Per the germline V gene, CDR1 is MDHEN and CDR2 is SYDVKM. The CDR3 has 15 residues. The CDR3 is CASSGPGDRGYHYTF. The CDR3 DNA is TGTGCCAGCAGTGGACCTGGGGACAGGGGCTATCACTACACCTTC.

This clonotype was detected a few times. The chain carries TRBV19 and TRBJ2-5; 10 positions agree with TRBD1. The V segment lost 10 bases and the J segment 5 bases; nucleotides outside the gene matches: 7. This CDR3 region has 13 residues. Germline V gene data show CDR1 as LNHDA and CDR2 as SQIVND (reference sequence). CDR3 in amino acids: CAIAPGQGETQYF. CDR3 DNA sequence: TGTGCCATTGCTCCGGGACAGGGGGAGACCCAGTACTTC.

This clonotype was counted a few times. V usage is TRBV6-2 or TRBV6-3 and J usage is TRBJ2-7; D gene unclear. V was shortened by 3 bases and J by 6 bases, with 9 bases between the two germline ends. This CDR3 is built from 12 residues. CDR1 MNHEY and CDR2 SVGEGT come from the germline V gene. CDR3 region: CASSYLWTEQYF. Written as DNA, the CDR3 is TGTGCCAGCAGTTATCTATGGACCGAGCAGTACTTC.

The rearrangement links TRBV19 to TRBJ1-4; D unclear. With 9 bases removed from V and 0 bases from J, the gap between germline ends came to 14 bases. Germline V lookup: CDR1 LNHDA, CDR2 SQIVND (reference sequence). The CDR3 spans 15 residues. CDR3 residues: CASRKGASTNEKLFF. CDR3 bases: TGTGCCAGCCGGAAAGGAGCCTCAACTAATGAAAAACTGTTTTTT.

This clonotype has only a few counts. This chain connects TRBV14 to TRBJ1-1; no reliable D call. The CDR3 consists of 13 residues. Germline CDR1 is SGHDN and CDR2 is FVKESK. Between the trimmed V and J ends, which lost 1 base and 5 bases, there was a span of 8 bases. Here the CDR3 DNA reads TGTGCCAGCAGCCAAGCTTGGCAGACTGAAGCTTTCTTT. Protein sequence: CASSQAWQTEAFF.

This clonotype showed up just once. The rearrangement links TRBV6-2 or TRBV6-3 to TRBJ2-1; D gene unclear. The CDR3 totals 13 residues. From germline, CDR1 is MNHEY and CDR2 SVGEGT. V shed 0 bases and J shed 10 bases, with 10 bases lying between them. The CDR3 DNA reads as TGTGCCAGCAGTTACTCGCGAGTAATGGAGCAGTTCTTC. Translation: CASSYSRVMEQFF.

This clonotype was observed many times. V usage is TRBV28 and J usage is TRBJ2-1, with no clear D. Trimming removed 3 bases from V and 4 bases from J, with 7 bases in between. The CDR3 has 13 amino acids. Germline assignment: CDR1 MDHEN and CDR2 SYDVKM. CDR3 sequence (DNA): TGTGCCAGCAGTTTCCCAGAATACAATGAGCAGTTCTTC. Translated: CASSFPEYNEQFF. Complete variable domain (other parts from reference TRBV28 and TRBJ2-1): DVKVTQSSRYLVKRTGEKVFLECVQDMDHENMFWYRQDPGLGLRLIYFSYDVKMKEKGDIPEGYSVSREKKERFSLILESASTNQTSMYLCASSFPEYNEQFFGPGTRLTVL.

The CDR3 loop reads CASRKGAQGYTF. CDR3 DNA sequence: TGTGCCAGCAGGAAGGGGGCGCAGGGCTACACCTTC. The chain links TRBV28 to TRBJ1-2; 7 bases fit TRBD1. The CDR3 length is 12 residues. J gave up 8 bases and V 6 bases, and 6 bases lay outside the gene matches. The V gene's germline CDR1 is MDHEN and CDR2 SYDVKM.

This clonotype was seen at least ten times. The genes are TRBV7-2 and TRBJ2-7, with D uncertain. The CDR3 has 13 amino acids. Trimming removed 2 bases at V and 6 bases at J, with 11 bases between. Germline CDR1 and CDR2: SGHTA and FQGNSA. In DNA form, the CDR3 reads TGTGCCAGCAGCTTACTTTCCCCAAGCGAGCAGTACTTC. Translated, it gives CASSLLSPSEQYF.

This clonotype was seen a few times. The rearrangement links TRBV15 to TRBJ2-3; maybe TRBD1 (5 bases). The V gene lost 3 bases and the J gene lost 2 bases, with 12 bases spanning the gap. The germline CDR1 and CDR2 sequences are LNHNV and YYDKDF (reference sequence). The CDR3 is made up of 15 amino acids. The CDR3 nucleotides read TGTGCCACCAGCAGCTCAAGGGGTACCACAGATACGCAGTATTTT. Amino acids: CATSSSRGTTDTQYF.

For this clonotype: Relative to the germline gene, one junction end is altered; a read error may explain this. This sequence joins TRBV12-3 or TRBV12-4 and TRBJ1-1; no clear D gene. This CDR3 has 11 residues. CDR3 sequence: CGSSLGTEAFF. The DNA for the CDR3 is TGTGGCAGCAGTTTGGGGACTGAAGCTTTCTTT.

The chain uses TRBV6-6 and TRBJ2-7, with D possibly being TRBD1 (5 bases). Trimming took off 0 bases at V and 0 bases at J, with 9 bases between the two ends. Per the germline V gene, CDR1 is MNHNY and CDR2 is SVGAGI (reference sequence). The CDR3 has 15 residues. The CDR3 loop reads CASSYSRVSSYEQYF. CDR3 sequence (DNA): TGTGCCAGCAGTTACTCCAGGGTTTCCTCCTACGAGCAGTACTTC.

V usage is TRBV5-1 and J usage is TRBJ1-2; 8 bases align to TRBD1. This CDR3 contains 15 residues. The V segment lost 3 bases and the J segment 9 bases; nucleotides outside the gene matches: 13. The V gene's germline CDR1 is SGHRS and CDR2 YFSETQ. CDR3 in amino acids: CASSSTGQVEKSYTF. Here the CDR3 DNA reads TGCGCCAGCAGCTCGACGGGACAGGTGGAGAAGAGCTACACCTTC. Based on the CDR3 plus reference TRBV5-1 and TRBJ1-2, the full variable domain is KAGVTQTPRYLIKTRGQQVTLSCSPISGHRSVSWYQQTPGQGLQFLFEYFSETQRNKGNFPGRFSGRQFSNSRSEMNVSTLELGDSALYLCASSSTGQVEKSYTFGSGTRLTVV.

This clonotype appeared many times. V gene TRBV7-6 combines with J gene TRBJ2-1, with TRBD2 identical over 8 bases. Germline CDR1 is SGHVS and CDR2 is FNYEAQ. This CDR3 region has 17 residues. With V trimmed by 5 bases and J by 3 bases, 12 bases remained unmatched. The CDR3 region is CASSLYQAGVLYNEQFF. The DNA of the CDR3 is TGTGCCAGCAGCCTGTACCAAGCGGGGGTCCTCTACAATGAGCAGTTCTTC.